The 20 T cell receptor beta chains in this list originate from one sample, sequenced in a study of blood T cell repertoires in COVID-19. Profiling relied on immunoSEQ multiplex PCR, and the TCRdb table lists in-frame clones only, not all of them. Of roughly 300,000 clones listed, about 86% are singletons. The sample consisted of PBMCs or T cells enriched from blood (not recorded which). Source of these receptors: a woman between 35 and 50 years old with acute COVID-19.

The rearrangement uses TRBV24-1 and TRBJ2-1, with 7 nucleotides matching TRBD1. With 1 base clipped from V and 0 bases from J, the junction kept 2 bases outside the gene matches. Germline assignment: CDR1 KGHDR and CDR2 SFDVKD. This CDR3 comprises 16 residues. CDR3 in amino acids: CATSDFAGGSYNEQFF. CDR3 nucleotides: TGTGCCACCAGTGATTTCGCAGGGGGCTCCTACAATGAGCAGTTCTTC.

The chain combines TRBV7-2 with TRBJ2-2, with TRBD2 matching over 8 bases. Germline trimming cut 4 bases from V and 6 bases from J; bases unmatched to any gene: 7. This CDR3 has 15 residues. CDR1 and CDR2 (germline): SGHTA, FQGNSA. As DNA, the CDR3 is TGTGCCAGCAGCTCAGCGGGAGAAGCCGCCGGGGAGCTGTTTTTT. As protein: CASSSAGEAAGELFF.

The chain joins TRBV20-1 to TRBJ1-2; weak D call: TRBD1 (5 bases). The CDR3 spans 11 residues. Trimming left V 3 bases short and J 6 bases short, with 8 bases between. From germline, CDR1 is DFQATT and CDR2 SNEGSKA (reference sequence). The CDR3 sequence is CSASMGHGYTF. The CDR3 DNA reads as TGCAGTGCTAGTATGGGGCATGGCTACACCTTC.

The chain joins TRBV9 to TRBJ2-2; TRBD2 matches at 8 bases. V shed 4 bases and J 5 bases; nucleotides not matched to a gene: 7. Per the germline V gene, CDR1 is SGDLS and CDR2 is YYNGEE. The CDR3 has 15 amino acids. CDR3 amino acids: CASSPQRERTGELFF. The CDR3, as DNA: TGTGCCAGCAGCCCCCAGCGGGAGCGGACCGGGGAGCTGTTTTTT.

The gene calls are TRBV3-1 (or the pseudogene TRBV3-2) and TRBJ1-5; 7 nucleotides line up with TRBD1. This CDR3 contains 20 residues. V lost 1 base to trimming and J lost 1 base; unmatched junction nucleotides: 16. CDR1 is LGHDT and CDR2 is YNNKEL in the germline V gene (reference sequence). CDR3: CASSQGKGTAIMRSNQPQHF. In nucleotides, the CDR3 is TGTGCCAGCAGCCAAGGTAAAGGGACAGCGATCATGAGAAGCAATCAGCCCCAGCATTTT.

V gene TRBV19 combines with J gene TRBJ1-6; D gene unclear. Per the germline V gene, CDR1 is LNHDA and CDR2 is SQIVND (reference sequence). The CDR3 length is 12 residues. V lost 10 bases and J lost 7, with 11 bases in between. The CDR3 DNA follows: TGTGCCACCTCAAGCGAAAATTCACCCCTCCACTTT. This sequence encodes CATSSENSPLHF.

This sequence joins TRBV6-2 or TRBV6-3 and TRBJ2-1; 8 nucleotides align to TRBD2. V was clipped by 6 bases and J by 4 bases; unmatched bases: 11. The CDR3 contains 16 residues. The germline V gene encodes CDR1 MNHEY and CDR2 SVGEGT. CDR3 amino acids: CASSIVGLASYNEQFF. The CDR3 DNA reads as TGTGCCAGCAGCATCGTAGGACTAGCATCTTACAATGAGCAGTTCTTC.

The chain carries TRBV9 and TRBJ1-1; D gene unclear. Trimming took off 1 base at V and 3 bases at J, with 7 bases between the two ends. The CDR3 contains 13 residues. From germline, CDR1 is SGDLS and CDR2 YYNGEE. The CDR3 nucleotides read TGTGCCAGCAGCGTACAATGGCACACTGAAGCTTTCTTT. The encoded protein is CASSVQWHTEAFF.

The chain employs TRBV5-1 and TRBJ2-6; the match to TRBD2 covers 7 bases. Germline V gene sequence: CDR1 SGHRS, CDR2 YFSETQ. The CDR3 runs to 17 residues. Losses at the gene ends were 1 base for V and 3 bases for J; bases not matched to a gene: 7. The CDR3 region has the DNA TGCGCCAGCAGCTTGAACGGGGGGACCCGTGGGGCCAACGTCCTGACTTTC. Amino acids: CASSLNGGTRGANVLTF.

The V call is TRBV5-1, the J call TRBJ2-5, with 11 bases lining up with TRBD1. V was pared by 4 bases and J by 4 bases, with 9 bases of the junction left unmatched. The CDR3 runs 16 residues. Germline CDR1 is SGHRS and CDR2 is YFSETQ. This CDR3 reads CASSQEGQGVLETQYF. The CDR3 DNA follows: TGCGCCAGCAGCCAGGAGGGACAGGGGGTTTTAGAGACCCAGTACTTC.

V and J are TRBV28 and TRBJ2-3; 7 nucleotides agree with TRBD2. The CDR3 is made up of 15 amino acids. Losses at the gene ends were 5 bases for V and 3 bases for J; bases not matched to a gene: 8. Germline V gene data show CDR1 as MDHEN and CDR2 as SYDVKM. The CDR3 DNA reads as TGTGCCAGCAGTCCTGCGGGCGGGAGTACAGATACGCAGTATTTT. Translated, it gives CASSPAGGSTDTQYF.

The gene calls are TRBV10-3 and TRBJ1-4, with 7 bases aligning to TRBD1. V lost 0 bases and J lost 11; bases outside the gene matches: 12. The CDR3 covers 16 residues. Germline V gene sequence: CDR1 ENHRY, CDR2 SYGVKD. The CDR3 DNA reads TGTGCCATCAGTGAGTCTCGACAGGGCGTAGAGGGGAAACTGTTTTTT. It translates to CAISESRQGVEGKLFF.

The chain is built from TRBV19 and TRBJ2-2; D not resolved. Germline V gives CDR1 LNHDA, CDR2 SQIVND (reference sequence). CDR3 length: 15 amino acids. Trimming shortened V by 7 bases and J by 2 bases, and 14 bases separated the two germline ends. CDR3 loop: CASTRYSLNTGELFF. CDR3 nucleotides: TGTGCCAGTACCCGTTACAGTTTAAACACCGGGGAGCTGTTTTTT.

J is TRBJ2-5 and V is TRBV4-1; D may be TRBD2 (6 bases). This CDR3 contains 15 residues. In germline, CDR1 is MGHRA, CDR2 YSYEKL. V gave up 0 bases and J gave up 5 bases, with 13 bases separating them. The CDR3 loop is CASSQDRGSQETQYF. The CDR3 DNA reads TGCGCCAGCAGCCAAGATCGGGGGTCGCAGGAGACCCAGTACTTC.

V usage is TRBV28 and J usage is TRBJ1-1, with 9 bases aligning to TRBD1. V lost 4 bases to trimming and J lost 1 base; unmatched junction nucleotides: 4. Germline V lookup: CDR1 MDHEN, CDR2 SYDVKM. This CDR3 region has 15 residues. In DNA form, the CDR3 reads TGTGCCAGCAGTTGGGGGACAGGGAGGAACACTGAAGCTTTCTTT. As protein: CASSWGTGRNTEAFF.

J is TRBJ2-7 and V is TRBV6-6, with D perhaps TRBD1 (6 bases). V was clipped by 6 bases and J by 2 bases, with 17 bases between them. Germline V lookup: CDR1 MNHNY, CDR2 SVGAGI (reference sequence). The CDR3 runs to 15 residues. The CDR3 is CASSTPRQVPYEQYF. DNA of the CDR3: TGTGCCAGCAGCACCCCCCGACAGGTCCCCTACGAGCAGTACTTC.

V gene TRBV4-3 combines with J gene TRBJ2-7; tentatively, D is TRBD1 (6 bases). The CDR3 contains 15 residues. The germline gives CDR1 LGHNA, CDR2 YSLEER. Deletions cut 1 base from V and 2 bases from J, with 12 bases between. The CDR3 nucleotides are TGCGCCAGCAGCCAAGCTCCGACAGGTGCCTACGAGCAGTACTTC. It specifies CASSQAPTGAYEQYF.

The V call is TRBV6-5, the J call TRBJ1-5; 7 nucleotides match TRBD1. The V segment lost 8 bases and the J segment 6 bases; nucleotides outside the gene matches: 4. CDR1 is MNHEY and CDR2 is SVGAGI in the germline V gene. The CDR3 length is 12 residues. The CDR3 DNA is TGTGCCAGCGGAGCAGGGGGTCAGCCCCAGCATTTT. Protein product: CASGAGGQPQHF.

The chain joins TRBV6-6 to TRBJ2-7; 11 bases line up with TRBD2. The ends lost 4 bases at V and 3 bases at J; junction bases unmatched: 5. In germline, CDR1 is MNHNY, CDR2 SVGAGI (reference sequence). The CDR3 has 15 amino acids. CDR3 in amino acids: CASSSPGTSGYEQYF. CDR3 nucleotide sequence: TGTGCCAGCAGTTCACCCGGGACTAGCGGCTACGAGCAGTACTTC.

CDR3 in DNA: TGTGCCAGCAGCGTAGATAATGGCCAAACAGATACGCAGTATTTT. As protein: CASSVDNGQTDTQYF. The gene calls are TRBV9 and TRBJ2-3; D gene unclear. The CDR3 spans 15 residues. V was trimmed by 0 bases and J by 3 bases, leaving 11 bases between them. Per germline, CDR1 SGDLS and CDR2 YYNGEE.